Shown below are 2 T cell receptor beta chains from a single sample sequenced in a study of T cell changes during pregnancy in multiple sclerosis. Profiled with immunoSEQ multiplex PCR; TCRdb holds only in-frame clones, not every one. Found here are about 21,000 clones, under 95% of them singletons; the top ten hold about 0.67%. This sample comprised CD4+ T cells from peripheral blood mononuclear cells, obtained in the third trimester of pregnancy. These receptors were collected from a female donor with multiple sclerosis, enrolled in a pregnancy study.

The CDR3 protein is CATSRGTGITGGGGYTF. For the CDR3, the DNA is TGTGCCACCAGCAGAGGCACAGGGATCACAGGGGGCGGCGGCTACACCTTC. The V and J genes are TRBV15 and TRBJ1-2; TRBD1 aligns across 9 bases. This CDR3 comprises 17 residues. Germline values: CDR1 LNHNV, CDR2 YYDKDF (reference sequence). Trimming at V came to 1 base and at J to 8 bases, leaving 14 bases not matched to a gene.

This clone turned up a few times. The chain carries TRBV29-1 and TRBJ2-7; 11 bases are a match to TRBD2. There are 14 residues in the CDR3. CDR1 is SQVTM, CDR2 ANQGSEA, per germline. After removal of 6 bases from V and 3 bases from J, the junction contained 7 bases not matched to a gene. The CDR3 DNA reads as TGCAGCGTCCCTGGGACTAGCGGAAGCTACGAGCAGTACTTC. It specifies CSVPGTSGSYEQYF.